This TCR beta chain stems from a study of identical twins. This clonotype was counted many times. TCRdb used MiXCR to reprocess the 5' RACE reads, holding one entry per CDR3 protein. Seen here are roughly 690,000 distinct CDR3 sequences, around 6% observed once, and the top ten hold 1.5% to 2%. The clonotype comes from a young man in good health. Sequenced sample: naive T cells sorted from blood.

This CDR3 reads CAISDSPDRADTEAFF. The DNA of the CDR3 is TGTGCCATCAGTGATTCTCCTGACAGGGCTGACACTGAAGCTTTCTTT. This chain connects TRBV10-3 to TRBJ1-1, with 7 bases that match TRBD1. CDR3 length: 16 residues. V was pared by 3 bases and J by 3 bases, with 10 bases of the junction left unmatched. The germline gives CDR1 ENHRY, CDR2 SYGVKD.